The clone carrying this T cell receptor beta chain was observed a few times. Antigen specificity is unknown. Trimming shortened V by 5 bases and J by 6 bases, and 13 bases separated the two germline ends. This CDR3 region has 13 residues. CDR1 and CDR2 (germline): SGHTA, FQGNSA. TCRdb re-called the 5' RACE reads with MiXCR, one entry per CDR3 protein. The repertoire has approximately 260,000 distinct CDR3 sequences, 16% of them found once; the top ten carry 22%. This record comes from a study of T-cell memory formation after mild COVID-19. Study overall: For the most part, TCR clusters were specific to one donor. Study conclusions and caveats: Clones shrinking from day 15 to 85 showed even CD4/CD8 mixes; later expanders tilted CD4+. Cross-reactive memory apparently joined, as some responding clones appeared in pre-infection memory.

The receptor was isolated from a man younger than 35 who had mild COVID-19 (a few samples of this study predate the infection). Cell type and time point are not known. The chain uses TRBV7-2 and TRBJ2-5; tentatively, D is TRBD1 (6 bases). The sample consisted of PBMCs or a T cell subset sorted from them (not recorded which). CDR3 residues: CASSAMDSQTQYF. DNA of the CDR3: TGTGCCAGCAGCGCCATGGACAGCCAGACCCAGTACTTC.